These 22 T cell receptor beta chains originate from one sample sequenced in a study of cytomegalovirus exposure and HLA in healthy donors. Primers: 60 Vbeta forward and 13 Jbeta reverse. Measured with immunoSEQ multiplex PCR; TCRdb has only the in-frame clones, and not every one. The repertoire consists of 150,000 or so clones, with less than 80% occurring once and the leading ten covering less than 0.9%. Sequenced: PBMCs. These receptor sequences come from a female donor in good health and CMV-seronegative.

The chain's CDR3 is CAISEPGLPPDNEQFF. CDR3 DNA sequence: TGTGCCATCAGTGAGCCCGGACTTCCCCCGGACAATGAGCAGTTCTTC. This chain uses TRBV10-3 with TRBJ2-1, with TRBD2 as a possible D gene (5 bases). CDR3 length: 16 residues. Germline CDR1 ENHRY, CDR2 SYGVKD. Deletions cut 2 bases from V and 5 bases from J, with 16 bases between.

This clone was picked up a small number of times. The rearrangement uses TRBV7-6 and TRBJ1-3, with TRBD1 as a possible D gene (6 bases). V lost 1 base, J lost 4 bases, and 20 bases lay in between. Germline loops: CDR1 SGHVS, CDR2 FNYEAQ. The CDR3 covers 18 residues. The CDR3 protein is CASSLGGGVGGSGNTIYF. The CDR3 DNA reads TGTGCCAGCAGCTTAGGCGGTGGTGTTGGGGGCTCAGGAAACACCATATATTTT.

This clone occurred once. The rearrangement links TRBV7-3 to TRBJ2-3; possible D gene TRBD2, 7 bases. The CDR3 runs to 14 residues. Trimming pared 5 bases from V and 1 base from J, leaving 10 bases between. Germline lookup yields CDR1 SGHTA and CDR2 FQGTGA. CDR3 residues: CASSPGGRTDTQYF. The CDR3 region has the DNA TGTGCCAGCAGCCCCGGGGGGCGCACAGATACGCAGTATTTT.

The chain recombines TRBV28 with TRBJ2-3; D remains ambiguous. The CDR3 is made up of 12 amino acids. The germline V and J ends were trimmed by 5 bases and 6 bases, with 9 bases remaining between them. Germline assignment: CDR1 MDHEN and CDR2 SYDVKM. Here the CDR3 reads CASSPPVDTQYF. Written as DNA, the CDR3 is TGTGCCAGCAGTCCCCCCGTGGATACGCAGTATTTT.

CDR3 in DNA: TGTGCCAGCAGCGTGGCAGAACCCAATTCACCCCTCCACTTT. Protein product: CASSVAEPNSPLHF. The rearrangement links TRBV5-4 to TRBJ1-6; D not resolved. Germline V gene lookup returns CDR1 SGHNT and CDR2 YYREEE (reference sequence). This CDR3 contains 14 residues. The V and J ends lost 4 bases and 7 bases respectively, with 12 bases between them.

This clone showed up just a few times. The chain is built from TRBV7-8 and TRBJ2-7, with 10 bases fitting TRBD1. The CDR3 loop spans 16 amino acids. The J segment lost 5 bases and the V segment lost 3 bases, leaving 10 bases of the junction unmatched. Germline V lookup: CDR1 SGHVS, CDR2 FQNEAQ. CDR3: CASSLAGGTGDHEQYF. CDR3 DNA: TGTGCCAGCAGCTTGGCCGGGGGGACAGGGGACCACGAGCAGTACTTC.

The chain combines TRBV7-9 with TRBJ2-1; no reliable D call. CDR3 length equals 12 residues. Germline CDR1 is SEHNR and CDR2 is FQNEAQ (reference sequence). The V end lost 5 bases, the J end lost 10 bases, and 12 bases lay between the germline ends. The CDR3 bases are TGTGCCAGCAGCCGGCTAGTCGGGGAGCAGTTCTTC. This encodes CASSRLVGEQFF.

The rearrangement links TRBV2 to TRBJ2-5, with 9 bases that match TRBD1. This CDR3 contains 15 residues. V was clipped by 3 bases and J by 5 bases; unmatched bases: 7. CDR1 SNHLY and CDR2 FYNNEI come from the germline V gene. The DNA for the CDR3 is TGTGCCAGCAGTGATAATACAGGGGGCAGTGAGACCCAGTACTTC. It translates to CASSDNTGGSETQYF. The full variable domain, with the rest looked up from reference TRBV2 and TRBJ2-5, is EPEVTQTPSHQVTQMGQEVILRCVPISNHLYFYWYRQILGQKVEFLVSFYNNEISEKSEIFDDQFSVERPDGSNFTLKIRSTKLEDSAMYFCASSDNTGGSETQYFGPGTRLLVL.

V and J are TRBV7-2 and TRBJ2-1; weak D call: TRBD1 (5 bases). CDR1 is SGHTA and CDR2 is FQGNSA in the germline V gene. The CDR3 extends over 11 amino acids. V dropped 5 bases and J dropped 10 bases, with 9 bases sitting between them. CDR3 protein: CASSMGPEQFF. CDR3 DNA: TGTGCCAGCAGCATGGGGCCCGAGCAGTTCTTC. The entire variable domain, with the rest obtained from reference TRBV7-2 and TRBJ2-1, is as follows: GAGVSQSPSNKVTEKGKDVELRCDPISGHTALYWYRQSLGQGLEFLIYFQGNSAPDKSGLPSDRFSAERTGGSVSTLTIQRTQQEDSAVYLCASSMGPEQFFGPGTRLTVL.

The chain links TRBV11-1 to TRBJ2-3, with 8 bases lining up with TRBD2. V dropped 5 bases and J dropped 2; count of bases not matched to a gene: 6. CDR3 length: 15 residues. The germline CDR1 and CDR2 sequences are SGHAT and FQDESV (reference sequence). The CDR3 DNA sequence: TGTGCCAGCAGCCCAAGCGGGAGTAACACAGATACGCAGTATTTT. Its protein product is CASSPSGSNTDTQYF.

The rearrangement uses TRBV6-4 and TRBJ2-3, with D perhaps TRBD1 (6 bases). V was shortened by 3 bases and J by 1 base, with 11 bases between the two germline ends. From germline, CDR1 is MRHNA and CDR2 SNTAGT. CDR3 length equals 15 residues. The CDR3 region has the DNA TGTGCCAGCAGTGATTTCCGGACAGGCACAGATACGCAGTATTTT. Translation: CASSDFRTGTDTQYF.

Only a few counts were recorded for this clone. The chain joins TRBV7-9 to TRBJ1-6; D may be TRBD1 (5 bases). Germline loops: CDR1 SEHNR, CDR2 FQNEAQ (reference sequence). This CDR3 comprises 14 residues. V was shortened by 1 base and J by 8 bases, with 9 bases between the two germline ends. For the CDR3, the DNA is TGTGCCAGCAGCTTAGAGCAGGGCTATTCACCCCTCCACTTT. It yields the protein CASSLEQGYSPLHF.

The V and J genes are TRBV5-1 and TRBJ2-6, with 7 bases identical to TRBD1. Germline V gives CDR1 SGHRS, CDR2 YFSETQ. V lost 3 bases to trimming and J lost 4 bases; unmatched junction nucleotides: 10. CDR3 length: 17 residues. CDR3 sequence: CASSSMTGRGGANVLTF. The CDR3 DNA follows: TGCGCCAGCAGCTCCATGACAGGGCGCGGGGGGGCCAACGTCCTGACTTTC.

The chain links TRBV5-1 to TRBJ2-2; TRBD2 agrees at 7 bases. The CDR3 length is 16 residues. The V and J ends lost 4 bases and 0 bases, in that order; junction bases with no gene match: 6. CDR1 and CDR2 (germline): SGHRS, YFSETQ. The CDR3 region is CASSRLGRANTGELFF. The CDR3 DNA sequence: TGCGCCAGCAGCCGCCTGGGGAGGGCGAACACCGGGGAGCTGTTTTTT.

The V and J genes are TRBV12-5 and TRBJ2-1; 9 positions agree with TRBD2. The length of the CDR3 is 17 residues. V trimming: 1 base; J trimming: 3 bases; junction bases outside the gene matches: 7. CDR1 LGHNT and CDR2 FRNRAP come from the germline V gene. CDR3 sequence: CASGLARSGRLYNEQFF. The CDR3 nucleotides are TGTGCTAGTGGTTTGGCCCGGAGCGGGAGGCTCTACAATGAGCAGTTCTTC. The full variable domain, completed using reference TRBV12-5 and TRBJ2-1, is DARVTQTPRHKVTEMGQEVTMRCQPILGHNTVFWYRQTMMQGLELLAYFRNRAPLDDSGMPKDRFSAEMPDATLATLKIQPSEPRDSAVYFCASGLARSGRLYNEQFFGPGTRLTVL.

V gene TRBV5-5 combines with J gene TRBJ2-1, with D perhaps matching TRBD2 (5 bases). CDR3 length: 14 residues. V was clipped by 3 bases and J by 3 bases, with 10 bases between them. The germline gives CDR1 SGHKS, CDR2 YYEKEE (reference sequence). The CDR3 DNA is TGTGCCAGCAGCTGGAGGCCCGGCTACAATGAGCAGTTCTTC. Translation gives CASSWRPGYNEQFF.

V and J are TRBV5-6 and TRBJ2-1; 11 bases fit TRBD2. Trimming cost V 4 bases and J 4 bases; bases outside gene matches: 7. The germline gives CDR1 SGHDT, CDR2 YYEEEE. This CDR3 is built from 16 residues. CDR3 region: CASSPPGLAVYNEQFF. The CDR3 coding sequence is TGTGCCAGCAGCCCTCCGGGACTAGCGGTTTACAATGAGCAGTTCTTC.

This rearrangement joins TRBV7-2 to TRBJ2-7; a possible D gene is TRBD1 (6 bases). Germline V gene lookup returns CDR1 SGHTA and CDR2 FQGNSA. Trimming left V 5 bases short and J 1 base short, with 12 bases between. The CDR3 runs 14 residues. CDR3 protein: CASSPSQGSYEQYF. CDR3 sequence (DNA): TGTGCCAGCAGCCCTTCACAGGGTTCCTACGAGCAGTACTTC.

The gene calls are TRBV5-6 and TRBJ2-7; 7 bases are shared with TRBD1. The V gene's germline CDR1 is SGHDT and CDR2 YYEEEE. Unmatched junction bases numbered 7, after V lost 4 bases and J lost 3 bases. This CDR3 has 14 residues. CDR3 region: CASSRGTANYEQYF. In DNA form, the CDR3 reads TGTGCCAGCAGCAGAGGGACAGCTAACTACGAGCAGTACTTC. Complete variable domain (other parts from reference TRBV5-6 and TRBJ2-7): DAGVTQSPTHLIKTRGQQVTLRCSPKSGHDTVSWYQQALGQGPQFIFQYYEEEERQRGNFPDRFSGHQFPNYSSELNVNALLLGDSALYLCASSRGTANYEQYFGPGTRLTVT.

The chain carries TRBV5-1 and TRBJ1-1; no firm D call. Germline V CDR1 and CDR2: SGHRS, YFSETQ. V was clipped by 1 base and J by 1 base, with 17 bases between them. The CDR3 loop spans 17 amino acids. The CDR3 coding sequence is TGCGCCAGCAGCTTGTCCGCCTTCCAACACCCGAACACTGAAGCTTTCTTT. Amino acids: CASSLSAFQHPNTEAFF.

The chain couples TRBV27 to TRBJ1-1; 7 bases align to TRBD1. The V and J ends lost 1 base and 2 bases, in that order; junction bases with no gene match: 7. Looked up from germline, CDR1 is MNHEY and CDR2 is SMNVEV (reference sequence). This CDR3 comprises 16 residues. For the CDR3, the DNA is TGTGCCAGCAGTTTATTTAGTCACAGGGGAAACACTGAAGCTTTCTTT. Its protein product is CASSLFSHRGNTEAFF.

The gene calls are TRBV7-2 and TRBJ2-2; 15 bases align to TRBD2. The CDR3 runs 17 residues. CDR1 and CDR2 (germline): SGHTA, FQGNSA. V was clipped by 2 bases and J by 5 bases; unmatched bases: 3. The CDR3 protein is CASSLRTSGRGTGELFF. CDR3 coding DNA: TGTGCCAGCAGCTTAAGGACTAGCGGGAGGGGAACCGGGGAGCTGTTTTTT.